This T cell receptor beta chain derives from a study of long-term antiretroviral therapy in people with HIV. Overall study results and limits: ART adherence was not documented, and neither viral resistance nor therapy changes had any data.

V lost 4 bases and J 2 bases, leaving 10 bases between the germline ends. This CDR3 is built from 13 residues. Looked up from germline, CDR1 is SGHRS and CDR2 is YFSETQ. Before they underwent DNA extraction, samples held roughly 0.95-11 million cryopreserved PBMC. Worth noting for this clone: The antigen is undetermined.

The assay, immunoSEQ v3.0, was run at survey level. 40,000-50,000 T-cell genomes per sample were the sequencing target. Generated by immunoSEQ multiplex PCR, the TCRdb table keeps only in-frame clones and is missing some. The sample has about 28,000 clones; roughly 90% are singletons. The sequence was collected from a man aged 45-60 years with HIV. The specimen was unsorted PBMCs, collected 2 years after starting antiretroviral therapy. The V call is TRBV5-1, the J call TRBJ2-7; D might be TRBD2 (6 bases). The CDR3 spells CASSPSSAYEQYF. The CDR3 DNA is TGCGCCAGCAGCCCCTCTAGCGCCTACGAGCAGTACTTC.